This T cell receptor (beta chain) was sequenced during a study of T cells in Graves' hyperthyroidism and ophthalmopathy. The overall study: Blood was drawn when the patient was first diagnosed and still untreated.

RNA transcripts served as the template for amplifying TCR beta CDR3 regions. When the TCR CDR3 underwent first-round RT-PCR, the HTBI primer set was used. TCRdb reprocessed the multiplex PCR reads with MiXCR, giving one entry per CDR3 protein. The top ten clones hold about a sixth of a sample with 330,000 or so distinct CDR3 sequences, over 15% of them seen once. The CDR3 length is 15 residues. Germline V gene sequence: CDR1 SGHVS, CDR2 FQNEAQ. V was shortened by 1 base and J by 0 bases, with 9 bases between the two germline ends. There are many counts of this clonotype. At least 3 on the Clinical Activity Score was recorded for ophthalmopathy patients, who also had NOSPECS grade at least 4 and duration under 3 months. Diagnoses used clinical symptoms, serum thyroxine and TRAb, thyroid ultrasound and orbital computed tomography.

This clonotype was sampled from a woman in her thirties or forties with Graves' ophthalmopathy. This chain connects TRBV7-8 to TRBJ1-2; D remains ambiguous. Sequencing input: blood. CDR3 DNA: TGTGCCAGCAGCTTAGATGGAAGATCTAACTATGGCTACACCTTC. It translates to CASSLDGRSNYGYTF.